Listed below are T cell receptor beta chains from one sample, sequenced in a study of cytomegalovirus exposure and HLA in healthy donors. Measured with immunoSEQ multiplex PCR; TCRdb has only the in-frame clones, and not every one. The table includes about 130,000 clones, over 85% detected once. What was sequenced was PBMCs. These receptors were collected from a man aged 25-45 years in good health and CMV-seronegative. The CDR3 runs from the conserved cysteine through the conserved F or W. D genes are given only for firm matches. Rows give clone size only sometimes, using once, few, many, or a class for an expanded clone.

CDR3nt: TGTGCCAGCAGCAGTTACCGGGACAGGAAGAACACTGAAGCTTTCTTT
CDR3aa: CASSSYRDRKNTEAFF
v_gene: TRBV7-9
d_gene: TRBD1
abundance: NA
len: 16
j_gene: TRBJ1-1

CDR3nt: TGTGCCAGCAGCTTGGAGCAGGGAAGCTCCTACAATGAGCAGTTCTTC
CDR3aa: CASSLEQGSSYNEQFF
v_gene: TRBV11-3
d_gene: NA
abundance: few
len: 16
j_gene: TRBJ2-1

CDR3nt: TGTGCCAGCAGCTTAGATCAGGATACAGCTGAAGCTTTCTTT
CDR3aa: CASSLDQDTAEAFF
v_gene: TRBV11-3
d_gene: NA
abundance: NA
len: 14
j_gene: TRBJ1-1

CDR3nt: TGTGCCAGCTCACCACCCCGAGCGGAGCGTCTAGCGAGCACAGATACGCAGTATTTT
CDR3aa: CASSPPRAERLASTDTQYF
v_gene: TRBV18
d_gene: NA
abundance: NA
len: 19
j_gene: TRBJ2-3

CDR3nt: TGTGCCAGCAGCTTGGCAGGGGAGGGAAGTCAGCCCCAGCATTTT
CDR3aa: CASSLAGEGSQPQHF
v_gene: TRBV5-5
d_gene: NA
abundance: NA
len: 15
j_gene: TRBJ1-5

CDR3nt: TGCGCCAGCAGCCGAACCAGGGGGATCGCTGAAGCTTTCTTT
CDR3aa: CASSRTRGIAEAFF
v_gene: TRBV4-3
d_gene: TRBD1
abundance: NA
len: 14
j_gene: TRBJ1-1

CDR3nt: TGTGCCAGCAGTGAACAGGGGCGGAACACCGGGGAGCTGTTTTTT
CDR3aa: CASSEQGRNTGELFF
v_gene: TRBV2
d_gene: NA
abundance: NA
len: 15
j_gene: TRBJ2-2

CDR3nt: TGTGCCAGCAGTGACAGACCCTATGGCTACACCTTC
CDR3aa: CASSDRPYGYTF
v_gene: TRBV28
d_gene: NA
abundance: NA
len: 12
j_gene: TRBJ1-2

CDR3nt: TGCGCCAGCAGCCAAGTGCTTAGGGGAGGGGAAAAACTGTTTTTT
CDR3aa: CASSQVLRGGEKLFF
v_gene: TRBV4-3
d_gene: NA
abundance: NA
len: 15
j_gene: TRBJ1-4

CDR3nt: TGTGCCAGCAGCTTACAAGCTATGAACACTGAAGCTTTCTTT
CDR3aa: CASSLQAMNTEAFF
v_gene: TRBV7-9
d_gene: NA
abundance: NA
len: 14
j_gene: TRBJ1-1

CDR3nt: TGTGCCAGCAGCCGGGGGGGGAAAGCTTTCTTT
CDR3aa: CASSRGGKAFF
v_gene: TRBV28
d_gene: NA
abundance: NA
len: 11
j_gene: TRBJ1-1

CDR3nt: TGTGCCAGCAGCTCACAGGAAACCTACGAGCAGTACTTC
CDR3aa: CASSSQETYEQYF
v_gene: TRBV7-6
d_gene: NA
abundance: NA
len: 13
j_gene: TRBJ2-7

CDR3nt: TGTGCCAGCAGCAACAATGGCTACACCTTC
CDR3aa: CASSNNGYTF
v_gene: TRBV28
d_gene: NA
abundance: NA
len: 10
j_gene: TRBJ1-2

CDR3nt: TGTGCCAGTCTTTTGGACTGGAGTAGCACAGATACGCAGTATTTT
CDR3aa: CASLLDWSSTDTQYF
v_gene: TRBV28
d_gene: NA
abundance: NA
len: 15
j_gene: TRBJ2-3

CDR3nt: TGCAGCGTTGAAGATTTTCAGGGATCAGGCTACGAGCAGTACTTC
CDR3aa: CSVEDFQGSGYEQYF
v_gene: TRBV29-1
d_gene: NA
abundance: NA
len: 15
j_gene: TRBJ2-7

CDR3nt: TGTGCCAGCAGTGAATTAGCGGGGAGCTCCTACAATGAGCAGTTCTTC
CDR3aa: CASSELAGSSYNEQFF
v_gene: TRBV25-1
d_gene: TRBD2
abundance: NA
len: 16
j_gene: TRBJ2-1